Given below is one TCR beta chain in context. Its specificity is unknown. The sample originates from a study of cytomegalovirus exposure and HLA in healthy donors. The PCR used 60 Vbeta and 13 Jbeta primers. Repertoires were generated with immunoSEQ multiplex PCR, while TCRdb's copy carries only in-frame clones and drops some. The table shows some 86,000 clones, with roughly 83% occurring only once. Whereas donors were nominally healthy upon sampling, unrecorded immune exposures were probable. V shed 4 bases and J shed 1 base, with 10 bases lying between them. This CDR3 is 14 amino acids long. In germline, CDR1 is SEHNR, CDR2 FQNEAQ (reference sequence). Points from the study as a whole: Later work showed greater clonal expansion in HLA-associated TCR beta chains than in equally common others. There were reportedly fewer N-insertions in an Asian-associated ancestry cluster than the roughly 670-donor mean, in a later analysis. Prior analysis indicated that the majority of TCR beta V segments exhibited productivity approximately 87% or approximately 30% of the time.

The chain combines TRBV7-9 with TRBJ1-1; no firm D call. Material: PBMCs. This TCR was sampled from a woman aged 40 to 50 in good health and CMV-seropositive. CDR3 loop: CASSSPLWNTEAFF. Here the CDR3 DNA reads TGTGCCAGCAGCTCACCCCTATGGAACACTGAAGCTTTCTTT.